These 20 T cell receptor beta chains were all obtained from the same sample, sequenced in a study of CXCR3-negative and CXCR3-positive naive CD8 T cells. The authors prepared UMI-labeled TRB cDNA libraries by 5' RACE. TCRdb re-analyzed the 5' RACE reads; it lists each CDR3 protein once, without DNA. The sample data list approximately 88,000 distinct CDR3 sequences. The sample was naive CXCR3- CD8+ T cells from blood. Subset here: CD45RO-CCR7+CD27+CD95- naive CD8+ T cells lacking CXCR3 (TNR3-). These receptors all come from a human donor in good health. Some clones in this sample may be carry-over from other donors' samples.

The V and J genes are TRBV20-1 and TRBJ2-7. Germline V CDR1 and CDR2: DFQATT, SNEGSKA (reference sequence). The CDR3 contains 12 residues. CDR3 sequence reads: CSARDTAYEQYF.

This chain joins TRBV29-1 and TRBJ2-7; the D call from TCRdb, TRBD1, cannot be confirmed without DNA. The CDR3 is made up of 13 amino acids. The V gene's germline CDR1 is SQVTM and CDR2 ANQGSEA. The CDR3 is CSVEKTGEYEQYF.

This chain joins TRBV20-1 and TRBJ2-1; no DNA is available, so the TRBD1 call from TCRdb remains unchecked. The CDR3 has 17 amino acids. Germline V gene lookup returns CDR1 DFQATT and CDR2 SNEGSKA (reference sequence). CDR3 sequence reads: CSARDLRGGAPGNEQFF.

The rearrangement links TRBV29-1 to TRBJ1-2. The CDR3 runs 12 residues. CDR1 and CDR2 (germline): SQVTM, ANQGSEA. CDR3 amino acids: CSVEDTSPGYTF.

The gene calls are TRBV27 and TRBJ2-7; no DNA is available, so the TRBD1 call from TCRdb remains unchecked. The CDR3 has 14 amino acids. CDR1 is MNHEY and CDR2 is SMNVEV in the germline V gene (reference sequence). The CDR3: CASSYGGQPYEQYF.

CDR3: CSATDPRQGETGELFF. The rearrangement links TRBV20-1 to TRBJ2-2; no DNA is available, so the TRBD1 call from TCRdb remains unchecked. The length of the CDR3 is 16 residues. Germline assignment: CDR1 DFQATT and CDR2 SNEGSKA (reference sequence).

The V call is TRBV30, the J call TRBJ2-2. The CDR3 spans 13 residues. The germline gives CDR1 GTSNPN, CDR2 SVGIG (reference sequence). The CDR3 sequence is CAWTDGNTGELFF.

The chain is built from TRBV6-2 or TRBV6-3 and TRBJ2-7. Germline V gives CDR1 MNHEY, CDR2 SVGEGT. The CDR3 has 13 amino acids. The CDR3 protein is CASSYPRFDEQYF.

The chain employs TRBV4-2 and TRBJ2-5; TCRdb names TRBD2, which stays unverified in the absence of DNA. Germline CDR1 LGHNA, CDR2 YNFKEQ. The CDR3 covers 16 residues. The CDR3 sequence is CASSQAGLAGEETQYF.

This chain uses TRBV13 with TRBJ2-7. CDR3 length: 11 amino acids. Germline CDR1 PRHDT, CDR2 FYEKMQ (reference sequence). The CDR3 sequence: CASSAEYEQYF. Variable domain in full (rest from reference TRBV13 and TRBJ2-7): AAGVIQSPRHLIKEKRETATLKCYPIPRHDTVYWYQQGPGQDPQFLISFYEKMQSDKGSIPDRFSAQQFSDYHSELNMSSLELGDSALYFCASSAEYEQYFGPGTRLTVT.

The chain links TRBV29-1 to TRBJ1-2. The germline gives CDR1 SQVTM, CDR2 ANQGSEA. The CDR3 loop spans 14 amino acids. Here the CDR3 reads CSVEKGGIDYGYTF.

The chain links TRBV19 to TRBJ2-3; the D call from TCRdb, TRBD1, cannot be confirmed without DNA. Germline CDR1 is LNHDA and CDR2 is SQIVND (reference sequence). The CDR3 is 16 residues long. The CDR3 reads CASSARTEGYTDTQYF.

The chain links TRBV12-3 or TRBV12-4 to TRBJ2-5. The CDR3 runs 13 residues. The CDR3 reads CASSRRIQETQYF.

The chain uses TRBV29-1 and TRBJ2-7; TCRdb's D gene call, TRBD1, goes unchecked for lack of DNA. This CDR3 spans 14 amino acids. Germline assignment: CDR1 SQVTM and CDR2 ANQGSEA. CDR3 sequence reads: CSGATGGSENEQYF.

This CDR3 reads CASSLSRENPYNEQFF. The chain uses TRBV5-1 and TRBJ2-1; TCRdb's assignment of TRBD2 cannot be checked, as there is no DNA. The CDR3 extends over 16 amino acids. In germline, CDR1 is SGHRS, CDR2 YFSETQ.

The rearrangement joins TRBV6-4 to TRBJ2-1; the TRBD2 assignment by TCRdb is unverifiable without DNA. Germline CDR1 and CDR2: MRHNA and SNTAGT. The CDR3 consists of 15 residues. CDR3 region: CASSTSGADYNEQFF.

The genes are TRBV9 and TRBJ1-1; TCRdb's D call of TRBD1 is untestable without DNA. CDR3 length equals 14 residues. The germline V gene has CDR1 SGDLS and CDR2 YYNGEE. The CDR3 sequence: CASSVKGYTTEAFF.

The rearrangement links TRBV14 to TRBJ2-2. Germline V gene data show CDR1 as SGHDN and CDR2 as FVKESK. This CDR3 has 13 residues. The CDR3 here is CASSQVPGGELFF.

CDR3 residues: CASSSRDSPYNSPLHF. The chain links TRBV28 to TRBJ1-6; TCRdb calls TRBD1, which cannot be checked without DNA. This CDR3 comprises 16 residues. Germline assignment: CDR1 MDHEN and CDR2 SYDVKM.

J is TRBJ2-3 and V is TRBV29-1; TCRdb returns TRBD2, unconfirmable since there is no DNA. Germline V gene sequence: CDR1 SQVTM, CDR2 ANQGSEA. There are 13 residues in the CDR3. The CDR3 reads CSAGTSGRDTQYF.